This is a list of T cell receptor beta chains from one sample in a study of blood T cell repertoires in COVID-19. Clones were read by immunoSEQ multiplex PCR, and TCRdb kept only the in-frame ones, dropping some. The sample includes 150,000 to 200,000 clones, around 85% of them seen just once. Sequenced input: peripheral blood. These receptors originate from a man aged 45-65 years with active or convalescent COVID-19. Each CDR3 is given with its conserved first and last residue. The order of the fields is J gene, V gene, clone size, D gene, CDR3 length, CDR3 protein, CDR3 DNA. The D gene is left open where the match is weak. Expanded clones are given a class, and other clones once, few, many or no size at all.

J: TRBJ2-6; V: TRBV5-1; size: .; D: .; length: 15; CDR3: CASSVGVTGANVLTF; DNA: TGCGCCAGCAGCGTCGGGGTGACTGGGGCCAACGTCCTGACTTTC
J: TRBJ2-7; V: TRBV6-5; size: .; D: .; length: 13; CDR3: CASSSLPNYEQYF; DNA: TGTGCCAGCAGCTCGCTACCAAACTACGAGCAGTACTTC
J: TRBJ2-7; V: TRBV2; size: .; D: TRBD1; length: 16; CDR3: CASSEAPGQGGNEQYF; DNA: TGTGCCAGCAGTGAAGCTCCGGGACAGGGAGGGAACGAGCAGTACTTC
J: TRBJ2-1; V: TRBV27; size: .; D: .; length: 13; CDR3: CASSPGQLGEQFF; DNA: TGTGCCAGCAGTCCAGGACAGCTCGGTGAGCAGTTCTTC
J: TRBJ2-5; V: TRBV10-3; size: .; D: TRBD2; length: 12; CDR3: CATGGEQETQYF; DNA: TGTGCCACGGGGGGGGAACAAGAGACCCAGTACTTC
J: TRBJ2-5; V: TRBV7-9; size: .; D: .; length: 13; CDR3: CASSPEGQETQYF; DNA: TGTGCCAGCAGCCCTGAGGGCCAAGAGACCCAGTACTTC
J: TRBJ1-2; V: TRBV19; size: .; D: .; length: 18; CDR3: CASSTKPGLTVENYGYTF; DNA: TGTGCCAGTAGTACAAAACCGGGACTAACAGTCGAAAACTATGGCTACACCTTC
J: TRBJ1-2; V: TRBV25-1; size: .; D: .; length: 13; CDR3: CASSDDRHYGYTF; DNA: TGTGCCAGCAGTGACGACAGACACTATGGCTACACCTTC
J: TRBJ1-2; V: TRBV6-2/TRBV6-3; size: .; D: .; length: 13; CDR3: CASSDFRQYGYTF; DNA: TGTGCCAGCAGTGACTTCAGACAATATGGCTACACCTTC
J: TRBJ2-3; V: TRBV29-1; size: few; D: .; length: 12; CDR3: CSVARSADTQYF; DNA: TGCAGCGTCGCCCGGTCGGCAGATACGCAGTATTTT
J: TRBJ2-7; V: TRBV6-5; size: .; D: .; length: 13; CDR3: CASISEGLGEQYF; DNA: TGTGCCAGCATCTCTGAGGGTTTGGGGGAGCAGTACTTC
J: TRBJ2-7; V: TRBV11-2; size: .; D: TRBD1; length: 15; CDR3: CASSLEGQGTYEQYF; DNA: TGTGCCAGCAGCTTAGAGGGACAGGGAACCTACGAGCAGTACTTC
J: TRBJ1-5; V: TRBV7-2; size: .; D: .; length: 16; CDR3: CASSLDGAGRYQPQHF; DNA: TGTGCCAGCAGCTTAGACGGGGCAGGGAGGTATCAGCCCCAGCATTTT
J: TRBJ1-6; V: TRBV5-1; size: .; D: .; length: 15; CDR3: CASSLESGVGSPLHF; DNA: TGCGCCAGCAGCTTGGAAAGCGGAGTGGGTTCACCCCTCCACTTT
J: TRBJ2-2; V: TRBV5-6; size: .; D: TRBD1; length: 17; CDR3: CASSLGTGGANTGELFF; DNA: TGTGCCAGCAGCTTGGGGACAGGGGGCGCGAACACCGGGGAGCTGTTTTTT
J: TRBJ2-2; V: TRBV5-1; size: .; D: .; length: 15; CDR3: CASSLGGTNTGELFF; DNA: TGCGCCAGCAGCTTGGGCGGGACGAACACCGGGGAGCTGTTTTTT
J: TRBJ2-3; V: TRBV7-6; size: .; D: TRBD2; length: 14; CDR3: CASSPGTSADTQYF; DNA: TGTGCCAGCAGCCCTGGGACTAGCGCTGATACGCAGTATTTT
J: TRBJ2-1; V: TRBV11-3; size: .; D: TRBD2; length: 16; CDR3: CASSLSASGAYNEQFF; DNA: TGTGCCAGCAGCTTATCCGCTAGCGGGGCCTACAATGAGCAGTTCTTC
J: TRBJ1-4; V: TRBV6-1; size: few; D: .; length: 15; CDR3: CASSEASSYGEKLFF; DNA: TGTGCCAGCAGTGAAGCGTCCTCCTACGGGGAAAAACTGTTTTTT
J: TRBJ1-2; V: TRBV28; size: once; D: TRBD1; length: 12; CDR3: CASSPRTGTYTF; DNA: TGTGCCAGCAGTCCTCGGACAGGGACCTACACCTTC
J: TRBJ2-1; V: TRBV2; size: .; D: TRBD1; length: 16; CDR3: CASSEDLGQGYNEQFF; DNA: TGTGCCAGCAGTGAAGATCTGGGACAGGGCTACAATGAGCAGTTCTTC
J: TRBJ2-3; V: TRBV11-3; size: .; D: TRBD1; length: 13; CDR3: CASSLTGSDTQYF; DNA: TGTGCCAGCAGCTTGACAGGGTCAGATACGCAGTATTTT
J: TRBJ2-7; V: TRBV7-9; size: .; D: TRBD1; length: 15; CDR3: CASSLGSDRGYEQYF; DNA: TGTGCCAGCAGCTTAGGTTCAGACAGGGGGTACGAGCAGTACTTC
J: TRBJ1-1; V: TRBV6-1; size: .; D: TRBD1; length: 14; CDR3: CASSDQGAGTEAFF; DNA: TGTGCCAGCAGTGACCAGGGGGCGGGGACTGAAGCTTTCTTT
J: TRBJ1-1; V: TRBV28; size: .; D: .; length: 13; CDR3: CASNRDFYTEAFF; DNA: TGTGCCAGCAACCGGGACTTTTATACTGAAGCTTTCTTT
J: TRBJ2-3; V: TRBV12-3/TRBV12-4; size: .; D: .; length: 12; CDR3: CASAQLLATQYF; DNA: TGTGCCAGCGCTCAACTGCTAGCAACGCAGTATTTT
J: TRBJ2-6; V: TRBV5-1; size: .; D: TRBD1; length: 19; CDR3: CASSLVGTGVSSGANVLTF; DNA: TGCGCCAGCAGCTTGGTTGGGACAGGGGTCTCGTCTGGGGCCAACGTCCTGACTTTC
J: TRBJ2-7; V: TRBV29-1; size: .; D: TRBD1; length: 15; CDR3: CSVTRGTGTRYEQYF; DNA: TGCAGCGTTACTAGAGGGACAGGGACTCGCTACGAGCAGTACTTC
J: TRBJ1-3; V: TRBV28; size: .; D: .; length: 12; CDR3: CASRDTWNTIYF; DNA: TGTGCCAGCAGGGACACATGGAACACCATATATTTT